This TCR beta chain was sequenced during a study of blood T cell repertoires in COVID-19. In the study overall: COVID-19 samples from acute and convalescent phases originated in the United States, Italy and Spain. PBMCs, B-cell-depleted T cells, or T cells were the source of the cDNA or gDNA that made up the material.

Original analysis: How many nucleated cells were present was estimated from reference gene primer amplification. Repertoires were generated with immunoSEQ multiplex PCR, while TCRdb's copy carries only in-frame clones and drops some. V, J and clone size derive from that table, while D and trimming were established from the DNA sequence. The sample includes roughly 170,000 clones, around two thirds of them seen just once. The CDR3 has 15 amino acids. Deletions cut 0 bases from V and 8 bases from J, with 16 bases between. Germline V gene data show CDR1 as LGHNA and CDR2 as YSLEER. The chain has TRBV4-3 and TRBJ1-2; the D gene is possibly TRBD1 (5 bases). The TCR sequence derives from an elderly woman with acute or convalescent COVID-19. The sequencing input was peripheral blood. DNA for the CDR3: TGCGCCAGCAGCCAAGATGGTGGAGGGACGAGCGGCTACACCTTC. Its protein product is CASSQDGGGTSGYTF.